This T cell receptor beta chain was profiled in a study of blood T cell repertoires in COVID-19. At the level of the study: Specimens from acute and convalescent COVID-19 originated in the United States, Italy and Spain. Sources were T cells, B-cell-depleted T cells, or PBMCs; the material itself was cDNA or gDNA.

Original analysis: For nucleated cells, counts were estimated from reference gene primer amplification. Generated by immunoSEQ multiplex PCR, the TCRdb table keeps only in-frame clones and is missing some. The D gene and trimming were derived from the DNA, and the V and J assignments and clone size from that table. This table holds some 100,000 clones, roughly 75% found once. Sample: peripheral blood. The sequence was collected from a human donor in a cohort sampled during active or convalescent COVID-19.

In DNA, the CDR3 is TGTGCCAGCAGCCCTTGGTCAGGGGCGAGCAATCAGCCCCAGCATTTT. Amino acid sequence: CASSPWSGASNQPQHF. The V gene is TRBV5-5, the J gene TRBJ1-5; D possibly corresponds to TRBD1 (6 bases). The CDR3 loop spans 16 amino acids. Germline assignment: CDR1 SGHKS and CDR2 YYEKEE (reference sequence). Trimming removed 4 bases from V and 1 base from J, with 15 bases in between.